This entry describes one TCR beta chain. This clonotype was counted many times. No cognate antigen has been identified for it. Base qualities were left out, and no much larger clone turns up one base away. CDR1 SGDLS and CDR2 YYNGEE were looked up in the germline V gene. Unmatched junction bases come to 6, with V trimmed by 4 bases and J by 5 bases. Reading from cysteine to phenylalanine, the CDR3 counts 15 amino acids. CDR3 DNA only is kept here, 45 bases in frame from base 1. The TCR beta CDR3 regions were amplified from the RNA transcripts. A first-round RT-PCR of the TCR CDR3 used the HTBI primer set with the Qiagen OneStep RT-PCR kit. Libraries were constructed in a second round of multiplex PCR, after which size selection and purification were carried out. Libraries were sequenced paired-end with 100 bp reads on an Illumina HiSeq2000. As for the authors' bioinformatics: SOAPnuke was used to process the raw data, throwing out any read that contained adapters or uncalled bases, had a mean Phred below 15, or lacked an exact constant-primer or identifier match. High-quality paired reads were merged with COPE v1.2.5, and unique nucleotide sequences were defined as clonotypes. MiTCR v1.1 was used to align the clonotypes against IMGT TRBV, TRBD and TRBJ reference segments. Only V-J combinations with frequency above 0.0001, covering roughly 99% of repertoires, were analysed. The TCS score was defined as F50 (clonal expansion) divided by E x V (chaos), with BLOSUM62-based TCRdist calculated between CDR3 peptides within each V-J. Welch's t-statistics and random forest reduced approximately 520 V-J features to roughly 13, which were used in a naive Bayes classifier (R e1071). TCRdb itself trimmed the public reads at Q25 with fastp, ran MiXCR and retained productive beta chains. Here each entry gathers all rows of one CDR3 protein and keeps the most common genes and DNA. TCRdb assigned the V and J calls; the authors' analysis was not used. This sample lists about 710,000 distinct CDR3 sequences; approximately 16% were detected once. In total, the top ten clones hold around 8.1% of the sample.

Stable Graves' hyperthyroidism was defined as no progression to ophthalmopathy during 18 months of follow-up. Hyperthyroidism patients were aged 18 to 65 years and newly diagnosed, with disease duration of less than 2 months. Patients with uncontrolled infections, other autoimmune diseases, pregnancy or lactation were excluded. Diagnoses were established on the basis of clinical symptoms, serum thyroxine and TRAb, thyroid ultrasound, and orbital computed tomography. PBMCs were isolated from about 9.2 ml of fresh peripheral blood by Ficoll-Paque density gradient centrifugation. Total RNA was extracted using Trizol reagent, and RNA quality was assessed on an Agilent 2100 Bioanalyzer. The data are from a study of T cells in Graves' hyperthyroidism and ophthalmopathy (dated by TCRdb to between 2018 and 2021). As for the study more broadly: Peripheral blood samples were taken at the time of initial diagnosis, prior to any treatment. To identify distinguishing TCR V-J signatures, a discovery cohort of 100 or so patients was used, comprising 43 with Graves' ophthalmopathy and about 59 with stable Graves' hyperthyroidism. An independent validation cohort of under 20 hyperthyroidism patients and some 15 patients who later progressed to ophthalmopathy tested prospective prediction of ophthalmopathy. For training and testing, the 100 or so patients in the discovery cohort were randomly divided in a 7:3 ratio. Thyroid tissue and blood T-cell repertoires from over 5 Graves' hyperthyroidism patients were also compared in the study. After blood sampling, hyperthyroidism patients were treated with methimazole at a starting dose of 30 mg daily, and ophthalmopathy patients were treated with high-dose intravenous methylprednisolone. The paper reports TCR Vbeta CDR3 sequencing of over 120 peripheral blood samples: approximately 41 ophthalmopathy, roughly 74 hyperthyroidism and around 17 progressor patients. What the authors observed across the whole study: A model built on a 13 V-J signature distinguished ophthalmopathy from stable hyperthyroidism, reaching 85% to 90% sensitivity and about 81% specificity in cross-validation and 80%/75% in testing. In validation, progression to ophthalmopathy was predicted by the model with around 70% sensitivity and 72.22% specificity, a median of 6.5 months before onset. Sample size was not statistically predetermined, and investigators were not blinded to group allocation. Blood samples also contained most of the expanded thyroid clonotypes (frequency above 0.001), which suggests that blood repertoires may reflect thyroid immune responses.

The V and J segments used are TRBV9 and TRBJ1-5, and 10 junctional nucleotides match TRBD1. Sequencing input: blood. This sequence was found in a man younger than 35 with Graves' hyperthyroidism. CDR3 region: CASSPTGTGDQPQHF. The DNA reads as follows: TGTGCCAGCAGCCCGACCGGGACAGGGGATCAGCCCCAGCATTTT.